This is a list of T cell receptor beta chains from one sample in a study of shared clonotypes between healthy human individuals. Measured with immunoSEQ multiplex PCR; TCRdb has only the in-frame clones, and not every one. The table lists 2,100,000 or so clones, about 94% of them singletons, with approximately 0.13% in the top ten. The specimen sequenced was naive CD4+ T cells sorted from blood. The receptor source for this set is a man between 18 and 35 years old in good health. The CDR3 runs from the conserved cysteine through the conserved F or W. A D gene is named only where the DNA matches it firmly.

>TRBV27|.|TRBJ2-3
CASSFGSRTDTQYF
TGTGCCAGCAGTTTCGGTTCCCGCACAGATACGCAGTATTTT
>TRBV19|.|TRBJ2-2
CASSIGPRFDGELFF
TGTGCCAGTAGTATTGGGCCCCGATTCGACGGGGAGCTGTTTTTT
>TRBV5-1|.|TRBJ1-2
CASSLGGTEHYGYTF
TGCGCCAGCAGCTTGGGGGGAACAGAGCACTATGGCTACACCTTC
>TRBV19|.|TRBJ2-1
CASSLLRGNEQFF
TGTGCCAGTAGTTTGCTTCGTGGTAATGAGCAGTTCTTC
>TRBV28|TRBD1|TRBJ1-2
CASRRSAGGAAGYTF
TGTGCCAGCAGACGATCGGCAGGGGGGGCGGCGGGCTACACCTTC
>TRBV6-1|.|TRBJ1-5
CASSEAGSQPQHF
TGTGCCAGCAGTGAAGCGGGGAGTCAGCCCCAGCATTTT
>TRBV11-2|.|TRBJ2-3
CASSFTGTTDTQYF
TGTGCCAGCAGCTTCACCGGGACGACAGATACGCAGTATTTT
>TRBV6-1|.|TRBJ2-5
CASSENSGMETQYF
TGTGCCAGCAGTGAAAATTCAGGAATGGAGACCCAGTACTTC
>TRBV25-1|.|TRBJ2-7
CASSEVGDLSYEQYF
TGTGCCAGCAGTGAAGTGGGGGACCTCTCCTACGAGCAGTACTTC
>TRBV6-1|.|TRBJ2-4
CASSGGLQNIQYF
TGTGCCAGCAGTGGGGGGCTCCAAAACATTCAGTACTTC
>TRBV7-7|.|TRBJ2-7
CASSLEAGAGYEQYF
TGTGCTAGCAGCTTAGAGGCAGGGGCAGGCTACGAGCAGTACTTC
>TRBV2|TRBD1|TRBJ1-1
CARSRDRETEAFF
TGTGCCAGATCCCGGGACAGGGAGACTGAAGCTTTCTTT
>TRBV5-4|TRBD1|TRBJ1-4
CASSSDRGAKLFF
TGTGCCAGCAGCTCGGACAGGGGAGCAAAACTGTTTTTT
>TRBV29-1|.|TRBJ2-1
CSVVRLSGDSYNEQFF
TGCAGCGTTGTGCGGTTATCCGGTGACTCCTACAATGAGCAGTTCTTC
>TRBV15|.|TRBJ2-3
CATSRVQAVSTDTQYF
TGTGCCACCAGCAGAGTTCAAGCGGTTAGCACAGATACGCAGTATTTT
>TRBV4-1|.|TRBJ1-5
CASSQDPSLGNQPQHF
TGCGCCAGCAGCCAAGATCCCTCTCTGGGCAATCAGCCCCAGCATTTT
>TRBV28|.|TRBJ2-7
CASSLTEQGYEQYF
TGTGCCAGCAGTTTAACGGAACAAGGATACGAGCAGTACTTC
>TRBV4-1|TRBD2|TRBJ2-5
CASSPSGQETQYF
TGCGCCAGCAGCCCTAGCGGCCAAGAGACCCAGTACTTC
>TRBV7-8|.|TRBJ2-2
CASSLERLTGELFF
TGTGCCAGCAGCTTAGAAAGACTCACCGGGGAGCTGTTTTTT
>TRBV9|.|TRBJ2-2
CASRRGTTNTGELFF
TGTGCCAGCCGACGTGGGACGACAAACACCGGGGAGCTGTTTTTT
>TRBV2|.|TRBJ2-4
CASSYSLYQYF
TGTGCCAGCAGTTACAGCCTATATCAGTACTTC
>TRBV5-1|.|TRBJ2-2
CASSLGGTNTGELFF
TGCGCCAGCAGCTTGGGCGGGACGAACACCGGGGAGCTGTTTTTT